A single sample gave rise to the 18 T cell receptor beta chains below, sequenced in a study of beta chain features in type 1 diabetes (dated by TCRdb to 2017 to 2018). Study-level results and caveats: Type 1 diabetes patients showed a moderate but significant shortening of TCRB CDR3 length in all four CD4+ subsets.

The antigens these receptors bind are not known. Preparation of the library involved the immunoSEQ multiplex PCR assay. The entire isolated RNA was reverse transcribed using the High Capacity cDNA Reverse Transcription Kit, and thus expressed TCRB transcripts were sequenced. TCRdb limited this immuneACCESS table to in-frame rearrangements with V and J called. A share of clones is missing; checked studies link under half to unresolved V genes, and the rest is unexplained. Recorded for this sample are some 290,000 clones; around 24% of them occurred a single time. 0.012% of the sample is held by the ten biggest clonotypes. Sequencing used naive CD4+ T cells from blood. Sample cell subset or site, as interpreted from the label and publication: true naive CD4+ T cells. The receptors shown here come from a woman in her 30s with type 1 diabetes.

This clone was recorded a few times. At one of its ends the junction is not consistent with the germline gene, which may arise from a read error. The chain joins TRBV18 to TRBJ2-7, with 8 bases lining up with TRBD1. This CDR3 has 13 residues. CDR1 and CDR2 from the germline V gene are KGHSH and LQKENI. The CDR3 spells CASSPALTGASDF. The DNA of the CDR3 is TGTGCCAGCTCACCGGCTCTGACAGGGGCCTCCGACTTC.

This clone occurred a few times. The V gene is TRBV6-4, the J gene TRBJ1-1, with TRBD1 as a possible D gene (5 bases). The CDR3 runs to 13 residues. The germline V and J ends were trimmed by 4 bases and 5 bases, with 11 bases remaining between them. Germline V gene lookup returns CDR1 MRHNA and CDR2 SNTAGT. As DNA, the CDR3 is TGTGCCAGCAGTGCGGACATTGGGACTGAAGCTTTCTTT. Translation gives CASSADIGTEAFF.

This clone was detected a few times. J is TRBJ1-2 and V is TRBV18, with D perhaps TRBD1 (5 bases). This CDR3 contains 13 residues. V was trimmed by 3 bases and J by 8 bases, leaving 13 bases between them. The germline CDR1 and CDR2 sequences are KGHSH and LQKENI. The CDR3 region is CASSPDDSEGYTF. DNA of the CDR3: TGTGCCAGCTCACCGGACGACAGTGAAGGCTACACCTTC.

J is TRBJ2-1 and V is TRBV7-3; 16 bases match TRBD2. The CDR3 loop spans 17 amino acids. The germline CDR1 and CDR2 sequences are SGHTA and FQGTGA. V gave up 5 bases and J gave up 7 bases; unmatched junction bases: 8. CDR3 loop: CASSRTGLAGGVNEQFF. CDR3 DNA: TGTGCCAGCAGCAGAACGGGACTAGCGGGAGGGGTTAATGAGCAGTTCTTC.

This sequence joins TRBV6-5 and TRBJ2-3; tentatively, D is TRBD2 (5 bases). CDR1 is MNHEY, CDR2 SVGAGI, per germline. V lost 2 bases and J lost 3, with 9 bases in between. This CDR3 comprises 14 residues. The CDR3 DNA reads as TGTGCCAGCAGTTACGAGGGTTGGACAGATACGCAGTATTTT. Its protein is CASSYEGWTDTQYF.

The chain uses TRBV5-1 and TRBJ2-1, with D maybe TRBD1 (5 bases). The CDR3 is made up of 11 amino acids. Germline V gene data show CDR1 as SGHRS and CDR2 as YFSETQ. The V end was cut by 5 bases, the J end by 10 bases, with 10 bases between. The CDR3 reads CASSYDREQFF. In DNA, the CDR3 is TGCGCCAGCAGTTACGACAGAGAGCAGTTCTTC. The full variable domain, its missing parts supplied by reference TRBV5-1 and TRBJ2-1, is KAGVTQTPRYLIKTRGQQVTLSCSPISGHRSVSWYQQTPGQGLQFLFEYFSETQRNKGNFPGRFSGRQFSNSRSEMNVSTLELGDSALYLCASSYDREQFFGPGTRLTVL.

The chain combines TRBV5-1 with TRBJ2-5; tentative D call: TRBD1 (6 bases). The CDR3 loop spans 15 amino acids. V gave up 0 bases and J gave up 0 bases, with 9 bases separating them. CDR1 is SGHRS and CDR2 is YFSETQ in the germline V gene. The CDR3 protein is CASSLGTAYQETQYF. CDR3 nucleotides: TGCGCCAGCAGCTTGGGGACAGCCTACCAAGAGACCCAGTACTTC. Full variable domain (remainder filled in from reference TRBV5-1 and TRBJ2-5): KAGVTQTPRYLIKTRGQQVTLSCSPISGHRSVSWYQQTPGQGLQFLFEYFSETQRNKGNFPGRFSGRQFSNSRSEMNVSTLELGDSALYLCASSLGTAYQETQYFGPGTRLLVL.

The chain recombines TRBV7-3 with TRBJ2-3; the match to TRBD2 covers 12 bases. The CDR3 contains 15 residues. CDR1 and CDR2 from the germline V gene are SGHTA and FQGTGA. The V and J ends lost 5 bases and 9 bases, in that order; junction bases with no gene match: 9. DNA of the CDR3: TGTGCCAGCAGCCCCCGACTAGCGGGAGAGGGGACGCAGTATTTT. It specifies CASSPRLAGEGTQYF. Full variable domain (remainder filled in from reference TRBV7-3 and TRBJ2-3): GAGVSQTPSNKVTEKGKYVELRCDPISGHTALYWYRQSLGQGPEFLIYFQGTGAADDSGLPNDRFFAVRPEGSVSTLKIQRTERGDSAVYLCASSPRLAGEGTQYFGPGTRLTVL.

The chain joins TRBV29-1 to TRBJ1-1; D gene uncertain. CDR1 is SQVTM, CDR2 ANQGSEA, per germline. The V gene lost 7 bases and the J gene lost 1 base, with 13 bases spanning the gap. The CDR3 has 13 residues. The CDR3 DNA reads as TGCAGCGCCAGCGGTCACGAGAACACTGAAGCTTTCTTT. Protein: CSASGHENTEAFF.

This clone was counted between two and nine times. The chain is built from TRBV28 and TRBJ2-3, with TRBD2 matching over 8 bases. With V trimmed by 6 bases and J by 1 base, 6 bases remained unmatched. The CDR3 runs 15 residues. Germline CDR1 and CDR2: MDHEN and SYDVKM. CDR3 DNA: TGTGCCAGCAGCCAGCGGGAGTCCCGCACAGATACGCAGTATTTT. Amino acid sequence: CASSQRESRTDTQYF.

This clone was seen a few times. The chain recombines TRBV4-1 with TRBJ1-2; the match to TRBD1 covers 9 bases. Per germline, CDR1 MGHRA and CDR2 YSYEKL. Trimming took 3 bases from V and 8 from J; bases not matched to a gene: 7. The CDR3 runs 14 residues. CDR3 loop: CASSQYRGRRGYTF. The CDR3, as DNA: TGCGCCAGCAGCCAGTACAGGGGGCGGCGGGGCTACACCTTC.

This clone turned up a few times. J is TRBJ1-3 and V is TRBV30; TRBD1 matches at 8 bases. Germline CDR1 is GTSNPN and CDR2 is SVGIG (reference sequence). This CDR3 has 13 residues. Germline trimming cut 5 bases from V and 1 base from J; bases unmatched to any gene: 1. The CDR3 region has the DNA TGTGCCTGGCAGGGGGCTTCTGGAAACACCATATATTTT. It is translated as CAWQGASGNTIYF.

This clone occurred a few times. Here the CDR3 DNA reads TGTGCCAGCAGTGAATCGGGCAATGAGCAGTTCTTC. Its protein product is CASSESGNEQFF. The V call is TRBV2, the J call TRBJ2-1; D gene uncertain. With 2 bases removed from V and 6 bases from J, the gap between germline ends came to 5 bases. CDR1 is SNHLY, CDR2 FYNNEI, per germline. The CDR3 is 12 amino acids.

This chain links TRBV6-1 with TRBJ1-4; D gene ambiguous. The CDR3 sequence is 13 residues long. Trimming pared 3 bases from V and 5 bases from J, leaving 7 bases between. Germline V gene data show CDR1 as MNHNS and CDR2 as SASEGT. The CDR3 DNA follows: TGTGCCAGCAGTGAGTTCGGGAATGAAAAACTGTTTTTT. Translating it yields CASSEFGNEKLFF.

Of note for this clone: This sample also contains other DNA sequences that code for the same CDR3. The chain joins TRBV18 to TRBJ1-2; 8 nucleotides agree with TRBD1. J gave up 3 bases and V 3 bases, and 0 bases lay outside the gene matches. This CDR3 has 13 residues. The germline V gene has CDR1 KGHSH and CDR2 LQKENI. CDR3 sequence (DNA): TGTGCCAGCTCACCGGACAGGGACTATGGCTACACCTTC. As protein: CASSPDRDYGYTF.

This sequence joins TRBV7-6 and TRBJ2-1; 12 nucleotides align to TRBD2. The V gene end was trimmed by 1 base and the J gene end by 9 bases; junction bases not matched to a gene: 7. CDR3 size: 16 residues. Germline V gene data show CDR1 as SGHVS and CDR2 as FNYEAQ. The DNA for the CDR3 is TGTGCCAGCAGCTTAGTGGCGACTAGCGGGAGCCGTGAGCAGTTCTTC. This codes for CASSLVATSGSREQFF. The complete variable domain, with remaining parts taken from reference TRBV7-6 and TRBJ2-1, reads GAGVSQSPRYKVTKRGQDVALRCDPISGHVSLYWYRQALGQGPEFLTYFNYEAQQDKSGLPNDRFSAERPEGSISTLTIQRTEQRDSAMYRCASSLVATSGSREQFFGPGTRLTVL.

This clone was seen a few times. This chain connects TRBV20-1 to TRBJ2-5; D not certain. Germline V lookup: CDR1 DFQATT, CDR2 SNEGSKA (reference sequence). The CDR3 covers 11 residues. Trimming removed 5 bases at V and 5 bases at J, with 9 bases between. This CDR3 is CSAPRAETQYF. Here the CDR3 DNA reads TGCAGTGCTCCCCGCGCGGAGACCCAGTACTTC.

This clone was detected a few times. V gene TRBV9 combines with J gene TRBJ1-1; D uncertain. V lost 0 bases, J lost 5 bases, and 8 bases lay in between. The CDR3 totals 13 residues. Germline V gene data show CDR1 as SGDLS and CDR2 as YYNGEE. The CDR3 DNA sequence: TGTGCCAGCAGCGTAGGAGCCACTACTGAAGCTTTCTTT. It is translated as CASSVGATTEAFF.